Sequencing of this TCR beta chain was carried out in a study of type 1 and type 2 diabetes patients. Overall study context: The cohort mixed type 1 diabetes, type 2 diabetes and nondiabetic donors.

Amplification started from genomic DNA. Amplification of the beta chain CDR3 used 30 forward and 13 reverse multiplex primers. TCRdb called the multiplex PCR reads again in MiXCR, with one record for every CDR3 protein. There are 250,000 or so distinct CDR3 sequences in the sample; more than 45% occur only once, and roughly an eighth lies in the top ten. Anyone with other autoimmune disease or infection in the prior four weeks was excluded. Approximately 9.1 milliliters of peripheral blood were collected from each participant. Regarding the study as a whole: Unmatched age and gender across groups might bias interpretation.

The CDR3 is made up of 15 amino acids. V lost 0 bases, J lost 4 bases, and 12 bases lay in between. CDR1 is WNHNN, CDR2 SYGVQD, per germline (reference sequence). On this clonotype: Its target is not known.

The sample consisted of peripheral blood mononuclear cells (PBMCs). The rearrangement links TRBV10-1 to TRBJ2-5, with no clear D. This receptor was identified in a young man with type 2 diabetes. CDR3 loop: CASSESSTVRETQYF. The CDR3 region has the DNA TGCGCCAGCAGTGAGTCATCTACGGTCAGAGAGACCCAGTACTTC.